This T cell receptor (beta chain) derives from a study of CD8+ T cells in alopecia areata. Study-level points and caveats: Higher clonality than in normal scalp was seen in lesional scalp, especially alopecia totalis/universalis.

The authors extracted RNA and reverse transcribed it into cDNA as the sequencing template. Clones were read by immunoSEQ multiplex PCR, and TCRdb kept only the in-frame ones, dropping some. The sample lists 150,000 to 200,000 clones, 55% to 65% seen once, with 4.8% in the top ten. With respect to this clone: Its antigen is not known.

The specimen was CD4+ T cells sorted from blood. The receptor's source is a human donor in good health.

The CDR3 nucleotides read TGTGCCAGCAGGACAGGGACGGTCACCGGGGAGCTGTTTTTT. Encoded protein: CASRTGTVTGELFF. The V gene is TRBV11-2, the J gene TRBJ2-2; TRBD1 matches at 7 bases. CDR3 size: 14 residues. Germline lookup yields CDR1 SGHAT and CDR2 FQNNGV. The V segment lost 6 bases and the J segment 4 bases; nucleotides outside the gene matches: 5. The entire variable domain, with the rest obtained from reference TRBV11-2 and TRBJ2-2, is as follows: EAGVAQSPRYKIIEKRQSVAFWCNPISGHATLYWYQQILGQGPKLLIQFQNNGVVDDSQLPKDRFSAERLKGVDSTLKIQPAKLEDSAVYLCASRTGTVTGELFFGEGSRLTVL.